A single sample gave rise to the 32 T cell receptor beta chains below, sequenced in a study of immune characterization of retroperitoneal liposarcoma (dated by TCRdb to the late 2010s). Libraries came from PCR. Sequencing relied on a NextSeq 500. TCRdb reanalyzed the raw reads on its own, using fastp at Q25 for trimming and MiXCR for clone calling, and kept in-frame beta chains. Under each unique CDR3 protein, matching rows form one entry showing the most common genes and DNA. The sample yields about 10,000 distinct CDR3 sequences; about 39% were counted once. The ten top clones hold around 21% of the sample. Sequencing used tumor tissue. These receptor sequences come from a male donor with retroperitoneal liposarcoma.

To note about this clonotype: A much larger clone differs by one base, so this may be a read error. The chain uses TRBV6-8 and TRBJ2-1; perhaps D is TRBD1 or TRBD2 (5 bases each). The CDR3 runs to 14 residues. V was shortened by 5 bases and J by 10 bases, with 18 bases between the two germline ends. The V gene's germline CDR1 is MNHGY and CDR2 SAAAGT. CDR3 bases: TGTGCCAGCAGTGTAGGGGAGTTCTCCTTCGAGCAGTTCTTC. Translation gives CASSVGEFSFEQFF.

The chain has TRBV7-2 and TRBJ2-5, with 10 positions matching TRBD2. The length of the CDR3 is 15 residues. Germline CDR1 SGHTA, CDR2 FQGNSA. V trimming: 2 bases; J trimming: 9 bases; junction bases outside the gene matches: 9. This chain's CDR3 is CASSLYASGSLAQYF. DNA for the CDR3: TGTGCCAGCAGCTTATATGCTAGCGGGAGTCTCGCCCAGTACTTC.

This clonotype has a count of ten or more. The chain uses TRBV7-2 and TRBJ2-1; 8 bases align to TRBD1. CDR3 length: 17 amino acids. The germline V gene encodes CDR1 SGHTA and CDR2 FQGNSA. V was clipped by 2 bases and J by 0 bases; unmatched bases: 6. The CDR3 coding sequence is TGTGCCAGCAGCTTAAACGGACAGGGATTCTCCTACAATGAGCAGTTCTTC. Translated: CASSLNGQGFSYNEQFF.

The genes are TRBV27 and TRBJ2-5, with D tentatively TRBD1 or TRBD2 (6 bases each). The DNA end is a closer match to TRBJ2-7, so the J assignment may be wrong. The CDR3 sequence is 14 residues long. Germline CDR1 is MNHEY and CDR2 is SMNVEV (reference sequence). Here the CDR3 DNA reads TGTGCCAGCAGTTTCGGGGGCGTAGGGCCCGAGCAGTACTTC. Protein sequence: CASSFGGVGPEQYF.

The chain links TRBV12-3 or TRBV12-4 to TRBJ1-1; D uncertain. The CDR3 sequence is 14 residues long. V was pared by 2 bases and J by 1 base, with 8 bases between. The CDR3 nucleotides are TGTGCCAGCAGTTTAAAGGTGGGGAACACTGAAGCTTTCTTT. This translates into CASSLKVGNTEAFF.

This chain uses TRBV7-2 with TRBJ1-6; a possible D gene is TRBD1 (5 bases). Trimming pared 5 bases from V and 10 bases from J, leaving 18 bases between. The germline V gene encodes CDR1 SGHTA and CDR2 FQGNSA. This CDR3 spans 15 amino acids. In nucleotides, the CDR3 is TGTGCCAGCAGCCCAGAGCTGACGGGGCACTCACCCCTCCACTTT. Its protein product is CASSPELTGHSPLHF.

This clonotype was observed a handful of times. This rearrangement joins TRBV27 to TRBJ2-1, with TRBD2 matching over 10 bases. Germline values: CDR1 MNHEY, CDR2 SMNVEV (reference sequence). V lost 6 bases and J lost 0; bases outside the gene matches: 8. The CDR3 has 17 amino acids. CDR3 nucleotide sequence: TGTGCCAGCAGCCGAACTAGCGGGACCCTCTCCTACAATGAGCAGTTCTTC. Protein product: CASSRTSGTLSYNEQFF.

This clonotype occurred many times. V and J are TRBV6-1 and TRBJ2-1; no reliable D call. Germline V gene data show CDR1 as MNHNS and CDR2 as SASEGT. The CDR3 extends over 11 amino acids. Trimming stripped 8 bases from V and 10 bases from J, with 12 bases between. The CDR3 sequence: CASSVVYEQFF. The CDR3 DNA sequence: TGTGCCAGCTCAGTAGTCTACGAGCAGTTCTTC.

V gene TRBV12-3 or TRBV12-4 combines with J gene TRBJ2-1; possibly TRBD1 for D (6 bases). The CDR3 sequence is 17 residues long. Trimming left V 1 base short and J 10 bases short, with 23 bases between. CDR3 DNA: TGTGCCAGCAGTTTAGGTGACAGGCGCCGTAACAACTACGAGCAGTTCTTC. Encoded protein: CASSLGDRRRNNYEQFF.

The chain joins TRBV6-6 to TRBJ1-1; TRBD1 matches at 9 bases. This CDR3 has 15 residues. V trimming: 4 bases; J trimming: 0 bases; junction bases outside the gene matches: 3. CDR1 is MNHNY, CDR2 SVGAGI, per germline (reference sequence). DNA of the CDR3: TGTGCCAGCAGTTCGACAGGGGGGATGAACACTGAAGCTTTCTTT. This codes for CASSSTGGMNTEAFF.

This clonotype is termed medium-sized. CDR3 loop: CASSYDSVGATDTQYF. The DNA for the CDR3 is TGTGCCAGCAGTTACGACTCGGTTGGGGCCACAGATACGCAGTATTTT. The rearrangement joins TRBV6-6 to TRBJ2-3; tentatively, D is TRBD1 (5 bases). CDR3 length: 16 amino acids. The V and J ends lost 2 bases and 2 bases respectively, with 14 bases between them. Germline V gene data show CDR1 as MNHNY and CDR2 as SVGAGI (reference sequence).

This clonotype showed up many times. The rearrangement joins TRBV7-2 to TRBJ2-1; TRBD2 might be the D (5 bases). The end of the DNA is better explained by TRBJ2-7, so the J call may be wrong. The CDR3 is made up of 14 amino acids. Germline V gene data show CDR1 as SGHTA and CDR2 as FQGNSA. The chain's CDR3 is CASSPRRDIYEQYF. The CDR3 coding sequence is TGTGCCAGCAGCCCTCGCCGGGATATCTACGAGCAGTACTTC.

V is TRBV6-5 and J is TRBJ2-4; no definite D call. The assigned J gene may be wrong: the sequence end matches TRBJ2-1 better. This CDR3 has 14 amino acids. In germline, CDR1 is MNHEY, CDR2 SVGAGI. CDR3 amino acids: CASSYSMIGETQFF. The DNA of the CDR3 is TGTGCCAGCAGTTACTCGATGATAGGAGAGACCCAGTTCTTC.

Only a few counts were recorded for this clonotype. V usage is TRBV12-3 or TRBV12-4 and J usage is TRBJ2-4; TRBD2 matches at 12 bases. The end of the DNA fits TRBJ2-7 better, so the J call may be wrong. CDR3 length equals 15 residues. CDR3 sequence reads: CASRGGTSGPYEQYF. In nucleotides, the CDR3 is TGTGCCAGCAGGGGGGGGACTAGCGGGCCCTACGAGCAGTACTTC.

This clonotype is medium-sized within its sample. The CDR3 nucleotides are TGTGCCAGAAGCTTGGGGCGGGAGGGCCTTAATGAGACCCAGTACTTC. Translation: CARSLGREGLNETQYF. The rearrangement joins TRBV5-3 to TRBJ2-5, with 9 bases lining up with TRBD2. TRBV5-3 is sorted into the ORF group, with uncertain function. V dropped 0 bases and J dropped 5; count of bases not matched to a gene: 8. The CDR3 totals 16 residues.

This clonotype appeared a few times. V gene TRBV11-3 combines with J gene TRBJ2-1; a possible D gene is TRBD2 (6 bases). V was trimmed by 0 bases and J by 4 bases, leaving 10 bases between them. Germline V CDR1 and CDR2: SGHNT, YENEEA. This CDR3 is 15 amino acids long. The CDR3, as DNA: TGTGCCAGCAGCTTAGACGGAGGGAGATACAATGAGCAGTTCTTC. It yields the protein CASSLDGGRYNEQFF. Full variable domain (rest looked up from reference TRBV11-3 and TRBJ2-1): EAGVVQSPRYKIIEKKQPVAFWCNPISGHNTLYWYLQNLGQGPELLIRYENEEAVDDSQLPKDRFSAERLKGVDSTLKIQPAELGDSAVYLCASSLDGGRYNEQFFGPGTRLTVL.

The rearrangement links TRBV7-2 to TRBJ2-1; 7 bases fit TRBD2. CDR1 and CDR2 (germline): SGHTA, FQGNSA. The CDR3 consists of 14 residues. The J segment lost 2 bases and the V segment lost 7 bases, leaving 5 bases of the junction unmatched. In DNA, the CDR3 is TGTGCCAGCAACCCAGGACTAGCCTACAATGAGCAGTTCTTC. Translating it yields CASNPGLAYNEQFF.

This chain uses TRBV6-5 with TRBJ1-6; unclear D gene. V was trimmed by 6 bases and J by 7 bases, leaving 13 bases between them. Germline V gene sequence: CDR1 MNHEY, CDR2 SVGAGI. The CDR3 totals 14 residues. CDR3 coding DNA: TGTGCCAGCAGGACCCGGGTAGGGAATTCACCCCTCCACTTT. Translating it yields CASRTRVGNSPLHF.

This clonotype occurred once. As DNA, the CDR3 is TGTGCCAGCGGGCTAGCGGGAGAGGGCAATGAGCAGTTCTTC. Translating gives CASGLAGEGNEQFF. The chain combines TRBV27 with TRBJ2-1; 10 bases are a match to TRBD2. With V trimmed by 8 bases and J by 6 bases, 7 bases remained unmatched. Germline-derived CDR1 and CDR2 are MNHEY and SMNVEV (reference sequence). The CDR3 runs to 14 residues.

The V and J genes are TRBV23-1 and TRBJ2-1; TRBD1 agrees at 8 bases. The DNA matches TRBJ2-7 better at its end, which makes the J call doubtful. TRBV23-1 is given ORF status, its function remaining uncertain. The length of the CDR3 is 16 residues. The CDR3 DNA is TGCGCCAGCAGTCAAACCGCCGGCAGGGGGCAGTACGAGCAGTACTTC. Protein product: CASSQTAGRGQYEQYF.

To note about this clonotype: Mismatch with germline at one junction end may stem from a read error. The chain employs TRBV5-3 and TRBJ2-1; 10 bases map to TRBD2. TRBV5-3 is marked as an open reading frame, function uncertain. This CDR3 is built from 16 residues. Written as DNA, the CDR3 is TGTGCCAGCAGCTTGGCGGCTAGCGGGAGTTACAATGAGCAGTTCTTC. Amino acids: CASSLAASGSYNEQFF.

The rearrangement links TRBV27 to TRBJ2-2; 11 bases fit TRBD2. CDR3 length equals 18 residues. The ends lost 9 bases at V and 0 bases at J; junction bases unmatched: 12. The germline V gene encodes CDR1 MNHEY and CDR2 SMNVEV (reference sequence). CDR3 coding DNA: TGTGCCAGTCGGTTTCGACTAGCGGGAACCCCGAACACCGGGGAGCTGTTTTTT. As protein: CASRFRLAGTPNTGELFF.

V is TRBV6-1 and J is TRBJ2-5, with 7 positions matching TRBD2. TRBJ2-1 explains the end of the DNA better; the J call may be wrong. The CDR3 spans 12 residues. Germline assignment: CDR1 MNHNS and CDR2 SASEGT. The CDR3 bases are TGTGCCAGCACCAACGGGGGGAATGAGCAGTTCTTC. It yields the protein CASTNGGNEQFF.

This clonotype was detected only a few times. The chain employs TRBV6-1 and TRBJ2-3; 12 positions match TRBD2. The V gene end was trimmed by 4 bases and the J gene end by 4 bases; junction bases not matched to a gene: 12. CDR3 length: 18 residues. Per the germline V gene, CDR1 is MNHNS and CDR2 is SASEGT. The CDR3 DNA follows: TGTGCCAGCAGTGGCCTACCCCTTCTAGCGGGAGGGTCAGATACGCAGTATTTT. Protein: CASSGLPLLAGGSDTQYF.

V usage is TRBV6-1 and J usage is TRBJ2-5; perhaps TRBD1 as D (6 bases). The DNA end favors TRBJ2-7, so the J call may be wrong. The CDR3 is made up of 14 amino acids. Germline V gene sequence: CDR1 MNHNS, CDR2 SASEGT. CDR3 coding DNA: TGTGCCAGCAGTGAGACAGGCCACTCCTACGAGCAGTACTTC. Translated, it gives CASSETGHSYEQYF.

There are many counts of this clonotype. The V gene is TRBV7-3, the J gene TRBJ2-3; TRBD2 aligns across 10 bases. This CDR3 is built from 17 residues. The V segment lost 5 bases and the J segment 0 bases; nucleotides outside the gene matches: 8. CDR1 is SGHTA and CDR2 is FQGTGA in the germline V gene. CDR3 amino acids: CASSKVAGGPSTDTQYF. CDR3 nucleotides: TGTGCCAGCAGCAAAGTAGCGGGGGGACCTAGCACAGATACGCAGTATTTT.

The V and J genes are TRBV11-3 and TRBJ2-1; possible D gene TRBD1, 6 bases. The V end was cut by 6 bases, the J end by 10 bases, with 19 bases between. Germline-derived CDR1 and CDR2 are SGHNT and YENEEA. The CDR3 has 14 amino acids. As DNA, the CDR3 is TGTGCCAGCAGTCCCAGGGGCAGTGACTACGAGCAGTTCTTC. Translation: CASSPRGSDYEQFF.

In its sample, this clonotype was seen once. V gene TRBV6-5 combines with J gene TRBJ2-4; D remains ambiguous. The closer fit of TRBJ2-7 to the DNA end suggests the J call may be wrong. This CDR3 is built from 11 residues. CDR1 is MNHEY, CDR2 SVGAGI, per germline. CDR3 sequence reads: CASSPWAEQYF. The CDR3 nucleotides are TGTGCCAGCAGCCCCTGGGCCGAGCAGTACTTC.

The chain uses TRBV12-3 or TRBV12-4 and TRBJ2-1; D perhaps matches TRBD2 (5 bases). This CDR3 region has 15 residues. Trimming stripped 7 bases from V and 9 bases from J, with 22 bases between. CDR3 region: CASIYSSAEKIEQFF. The CDR3 DNA is TGTGCCAGCATATATTCCTCAGCGGAGAAGATTGAGCAGTTCTTC.

This clonotype has more than one count but fewer than ten. This chain uses TRBV6-5 with TRBJ2-1, with TRBD1 as a possible D gene (5 bases). Trimming cost V 0 bases and J 10 bases, with 16 bases left between them. CDR3 length: 15 amino acids. Germline loops: CDR1 MNHEY, CDR2 SVGAGI. CDR3 sequence reads: CASSYSRGNSYEQFF. Written as DNA, the CDR3 is TGTGCCAGCAGTTACTCTAGGGGCAACTCCTACGAGCAGTTCTTC.

This chain joins TRBV7-3 and TRBJ2-3; D gene uncertain. Looked up from germline, CDR1 is SGHTA and CDR2 is FQGTGA. This CDR3 has 12 residues. Trimming stripped 3 bases from V and 6 bases from J, with 7 bases between. The CDR3 sequence is CASSFHSDTQYF. The CDR3 DNA reads as TGTGCCAGCAGCTTTCATTCGGATACGCAGTATTTT.

The chain joins TRBV12-3 or TRBV12-4 to TRBJ2-1; D is perhaps TRBD2 (6 bases). The J call may not be correct, given that the DNA end is closer to TRBJ2-7. CDR3 length equals 19 residues. This chain's CDR3 is CASKGTDPRRAGSYNEQYF. CDR3 sequence (DNA): TGTGCCAGCAAAGGTACCGACCCAAGGCGCGCGGGATCCTACAATGAGCAGTACTTC.